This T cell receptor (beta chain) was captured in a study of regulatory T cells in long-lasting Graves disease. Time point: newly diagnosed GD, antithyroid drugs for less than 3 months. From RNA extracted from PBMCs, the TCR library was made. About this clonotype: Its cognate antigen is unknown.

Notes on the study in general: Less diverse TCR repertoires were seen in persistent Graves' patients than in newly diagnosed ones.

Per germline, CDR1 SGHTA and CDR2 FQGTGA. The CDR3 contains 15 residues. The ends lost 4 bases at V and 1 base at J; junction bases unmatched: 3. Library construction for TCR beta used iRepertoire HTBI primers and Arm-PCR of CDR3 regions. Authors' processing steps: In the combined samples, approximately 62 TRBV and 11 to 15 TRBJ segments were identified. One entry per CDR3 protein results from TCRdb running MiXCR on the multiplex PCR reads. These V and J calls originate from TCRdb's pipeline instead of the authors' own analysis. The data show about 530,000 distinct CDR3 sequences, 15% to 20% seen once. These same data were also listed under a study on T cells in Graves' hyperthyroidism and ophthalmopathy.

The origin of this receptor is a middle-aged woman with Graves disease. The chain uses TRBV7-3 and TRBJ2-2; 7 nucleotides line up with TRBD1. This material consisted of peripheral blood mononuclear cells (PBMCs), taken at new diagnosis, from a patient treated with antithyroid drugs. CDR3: CASSYRGLNTGELFF. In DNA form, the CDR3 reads TGTGCCAGCAGCTACAGGGGTTTGAACACCGGGGAGCTGTTTTTT.